Each of the 7 T cell receptor beta chains below was sequenced from the same sample in a study of shared clonotypes between healthy human individuals. The protocol was immunoSEQ multiplex PCR, while the TCRdb copy is restricted to in-frame clones and leaves out a portion. The table includes around 700,000 clones, 55% to 75% detected once. Material for sequencing was memory CD4+ T cells sorted from blood. Subset reported: CD45RA-negative fraction. Receptor source: a woman aged 30 to 39 in good health.

The rearrangement links TRBV27 to TRBJ2-7; no clear D. The CDR3 has 15 residues. The V gene's germline CDR1 is MNHEY and CDR2 SMNVEV (reference sequence). Trimming shortened V by 8 bases and J by 0 bases, and 17 bases separated the two germline ends. Here the CDR3 reads CASAQRRAASYEQYF. DNA for the CDR3: TGTGCCAGCGCCCAACGAAGGGCAGCCTCCTACGAGCAGTACTTC.

CDR3: CASSPDGAGDTQYF. The CDR3 coding sequence is TGTGCCAGCTCACCCGATGGCGCCGGAGATACGCAGTATTTT. The gene calls are TRBV18 and TRBJ2-3; D is undetermined. V lost 3 bases, J lost 5 bases, and 12 bases lay in between. Germline-derived CDR1 and CDR2 are KGHSH and LQKENI. This CDR3 has 14 residues. The full variable domain, completed using reference TRBV18 and TRBJ2-3, is NAGVMQNPRHLVRRRGQEARLRCSPMKGHSHVYWYRQLPEEGLKFMVYLQKENIIDESGMPKERFSAEFPKEGPSILRIQQVVRGDSAAYFCASSPDGAGDTQYFGPGTRLTVL.

This chain joins TRBV5-1 and TRBJ2-1; TRBD1 might be the D (6 bases). Trimming left V 5 bases short and J 7 bases short, with 16 bases between. This CDR3 is built from 14 residues. Germline V gene lookup returns CDR1 SGHRS and CDR2 YFSETQ. The CDR3 region is CASRVAGDGNEQFF. In DNA, the CDR3 is TGCGCCAGCAGGGTGGCAGGGGACGGAAATGAGCAGTTCTTC.

The chain has TRBV11-2 and TRBJ2-7; D may be TRBD1 (6 bases). CDR1 is SGHAT, CDR2 FQNNGV, per germline. The CDR3 loop spans 14 amino acids. V lost 4 bases, J lost 2 bases, and 12 bases lay in between. In nucleotides, the CDR3 is TGTGCCAGCAGCTCCGGGACATCTACCTACGAGCAGTACTTC. Amino acid sequence: CASSSGTSTYEQYF.

This clone was seen a handful of times. CDR3 residues: CASSPLGQGGNEQFF. The CDR3 DNA follows: TGTGCCAGCAGCCCCCTCGGACAGGGGGGAAATGAGCAGTTCTTC. The V and J genes are TRBV14 and TRBJ2-1, with 10 nucleotides matching TRBD1. Looked up from germline, CDR1 is SGHDN and CDR2 is FVKESK. J lost 7 bases, V lost 4 bases, and 7 bases had no gene match. The CDR3 length is 15 residues.

The sample holds many counts of this clone. The identical CDR3 is also encoded by other nucleotide sequences in the sample. The chain couples TRBV28 to TRBJ1-2; D unresolved. V lost 6 bases and J lost 3, with 5 bases in between. The V gene's germline CDR1 is MDHEN and CDR2 SYDVKM. The CDR3 is 11 residues long. The CDR3 sequence: CASRLDYGYTF. CDR3 DNA: TGTGCCAGCAGATTGGACTATGGCTACACCTTC.

This rearrangement joins TRBV7-7 to TRBJ2-1; a weak D match, TRBD1 (6 bases). The germline gives CDR1 SSHAT, CDR2 FNYEAQ (reference sequence). The V gene lost 2 bases and the J gene lost 6 bases, with 17 bases spanning the gap. The CDR3 has 16 residues. The CDR3 DNA sequence: TGTGCCAGCAGCTTAAATGAAGGGGGTCATGGCAATGAGCAGTTCTTC. It specifies CASSLNEGGHGNEQFF.